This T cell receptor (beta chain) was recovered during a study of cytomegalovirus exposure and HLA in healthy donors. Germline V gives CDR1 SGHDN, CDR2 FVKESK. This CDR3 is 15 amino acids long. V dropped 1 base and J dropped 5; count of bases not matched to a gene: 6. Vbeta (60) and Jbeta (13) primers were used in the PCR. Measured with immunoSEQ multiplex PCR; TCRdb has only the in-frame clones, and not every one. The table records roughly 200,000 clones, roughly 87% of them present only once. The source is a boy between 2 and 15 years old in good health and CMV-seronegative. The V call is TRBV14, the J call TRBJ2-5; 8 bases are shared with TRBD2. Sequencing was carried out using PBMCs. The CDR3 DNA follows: TGTGCCAGCAGCCAAGGATGGTCGGGAGGGGAGACCCAGTACTTC. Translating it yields CASSQGWSGGETQYF.